Shown below are 12 T cell receptor beta chains from a single sample sequenced in a study of chemoradiotherapy in HPV16-positive cancers (dated by TCRdb to between 2021 and 2024). Library prep was done by the immunoSEQ multiplex PCR assay. The clones in this table, taken by TCRdb from immuneACCESS, are in-frame only. Not every clone is retained; where verified, under half of the shortfall comes from an unresolved V gene, and the cause of the rest is unknown. The sample yields approximately 19,000 clones; approximately 87% were counted once. The leading ten clones occupy roughly 2.4% of the sample. The source was blood, collected from a patient who underwent chemoradiotherapy. All receptors come from a human donor with HPV-associated anogenital cancer.

This chain joins TRBV6-6 and TRBJ1-4; TRBD1 might be the D (5 bases). Germline CDR1 is MNHNY and CDR2 is SVGAGI (reference sequence). There are 14 residues in the CDR3. V was pared by 4 bases and J by 8 bases, with 14 bases between. Here the CDR3 DNA reads TGTGCCAGCAGTTTGACAGACGGGTTCGAAAAACTGTTTTTT. Translation gives CASSLTDGFEKLFF.

This clone appeared once. This chain links TRBV5-5 with TRBJ1-2; 9 nucleotides align to TRBD1. The CDR3 runs to 19 residues. The ends lost 4 bases at V and 3 bases at J; junction bases unmatched: 19. Per the germline V gene, CDR1 is SGHKS and CDR2 is YYEKEE (reference sequence). CDR3 protein: CASSRIYRDRVVRDYGYTF. The CDR3 DNA sequence: TGTGCCAGCAGCAGAATATACCGGGACAGGGTAGTGAGGGACTATGGCTACACCTTC.

The chain has TRBV28 and TRBJ2-7; TRBD1 matches at 11 bases. In germline, CDR1 is MDHEN, CDR2 SYDVKM. V lost 8 bases and J lost 3; bases outside the gene matches: 9. The CDR3 has 15 amino acids. CDR3 sequence (DNA): TGTGCCAGCCAAAATGCCGGGACAGGGGGCTACGAGCAGTACTTC. Residues: CASQNAGTGGYEQYF.

The chain joins TRBV4-3 to TRBJ1-2; 7 bases are a match to TRBD1. The V gene's germline CDR1 is LGHNA and CDR2 YSLEER. Trimming removed 0 bases from V and 8 bases from J; junction bases left unmatched: 12. This CDR3 contains 16 residues. The CDR3 loop reads CASSQDGALTGVGYTF. CDR3 DNA: TGCGCCAGCAGCCAAGATGGCGCCCTTACAGGGGTAGGCTACACCTTC.

The genes are TRBV6-5 and TRBJ1-1; D is unresolved. The V gene's germline CDR1 is MNHEY and CDR2 SVGAGI. V lost 0 bases, J lost 7 bases, and 3 bases lay in between. There are 11 residues in the CDR3. The CDR3 bases are TGTGCCAGCAGTTACTCTTGTGAAGCTTTCTTT. Its translation is CASSYSCEAFF.

The J gene is TRBJ2-6, the V gene TRBV19, with TRBD2 matching 9 bases. Looked up from germline, CDR1 is LNHDA and CDR2 is SQIVND (reference sequence). The CDR3 spans 19 residues. With V trimmed by 3 bases and J by 1 base, 10 bases remained unmatched. CDR3 coding DNA: TGTGCCAGTAGTATCCTATTTAGCGGGAGCCCGTCTGGGGCCAACGTCCTGACTTTC. Amino acids: CASSILFSGSPSGANVLTF.

This chain uses TRBV28 with TRBJ2-7; no definite D call. The V gene lost 8 bases and the J gene lost 3 bases, with 5 bases spanning the gap. The CDR3 is 10 amino acids. The germline V gene has CDR1 MDHEN and CDR2 SYDVKM. CDR3 sequence: CASGSYEQYF. DNA of the CDR3: TGTGCCAGCGGAAGCTACGAGCAGTACTTC.

The V call is TRBV9, the J call TRBJ1-2, with 8 bases matching TRBD1. The CDR3 runs 15 residues. Per germline, CDR1 SGDLS and CDR2 YYNGEE. With 0 bases clipped from V and 3 bases from J, the junction kept 4 bases outside the gene matches. This chain's CDR3 is CASSVGTGGYYGYTF. The CDR3 region has the DNA TGTGCCAGCAGCGTAGGTACAGGGGGTTACTATGGCTACACCTTC.

J is TRBJ2-5 and V is TRBV7-6, with TRBD2 matching 12 bases. This CDR3 is 17 amino acids long. Germline assignment: CDR1 SGHVS and CDR2 FNYEAQ. V shed 2 bases, J shed 2 bases, and the junction held 6 bases outside the gene matches. CDR3: CASSLLELAGGQETQYF. In DNA form, the CDR3 reads TGTGCCAGCAGCTTATTAGAACTAGCGGGGGGACAAGAGACCCAGTACTTC.

The rearrangement links TRBV6-5 to TRBJ1-1; D unresolved. V was pared by 6 bases and J by 1 base, with 12 bases between. Germline V gene sequence: CDR1 MNHEY, CDR2 SVGAGI. This CDR3 contains 14 residues. CDR3 residues: CASSMGWENTEAFF. CDR3 nucleotides: TGTGCCAGCAGCATGGGGTGGGAGAACACTGAAGCTTTCTTT.

The rearrangement links TRBV15 to TRBJ2-5; a weak D match, TRBD2 (6 bases). Germline V lookup: CDR1 LNHNV, CDR2 YYDKDF (reference sequence). The V end lost 1 base, the J end lost 2 bases, and 8 bases lay between the germline ends. The CDR3 has 14 residues. CDR3 in amino acids: CATSRAGTQETQYF. CDR3 bases: TGTGCCACCAGCAGAGCCGGGACTCAAGAGACCCAGTACTTC.

About this clone: The junction departs from germline at one end; a sequencing error may be responsible. This chain links TRBV7-2 with TRBJ2-1, with 8 bases matching TRBD1. CDR1 and CDR2 (germline): SGHTA, FQGNSA. The CDR3 consists of 16 residues. As DNA, the CDR3 is TGTGCCAGCAGCTTAGGGGCAGGGGGCGCCCAGGATGAGCAATTCTTC. Translation: CASSLGAGGAQDEQFF. Drawing the rest from reference TRBV7-2 and TRBJ2-1, the complete variable domain is GAGVSQSPSNKVTEKGKDVELRCDPISGHTALYWYRQSLGQGLEFLIYFQGNSAPDKSGLPSDRFSAERTGGSVSTLTIQRTQQEDSAVYLCASSLGAGGAQDEQFFGPGTRLTVL.